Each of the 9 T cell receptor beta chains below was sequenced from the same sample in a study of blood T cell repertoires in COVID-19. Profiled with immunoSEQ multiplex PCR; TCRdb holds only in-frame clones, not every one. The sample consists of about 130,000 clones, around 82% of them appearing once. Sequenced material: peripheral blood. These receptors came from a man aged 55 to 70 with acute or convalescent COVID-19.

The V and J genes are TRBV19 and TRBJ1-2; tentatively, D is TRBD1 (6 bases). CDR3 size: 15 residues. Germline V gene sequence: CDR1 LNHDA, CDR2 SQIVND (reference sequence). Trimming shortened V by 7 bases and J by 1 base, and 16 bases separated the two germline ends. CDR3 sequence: CASTADSLYNYGYTF. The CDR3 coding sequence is TGTGCCAGTACCGCGGACAGTCTTTATAACTATGGCTACACCTTC.

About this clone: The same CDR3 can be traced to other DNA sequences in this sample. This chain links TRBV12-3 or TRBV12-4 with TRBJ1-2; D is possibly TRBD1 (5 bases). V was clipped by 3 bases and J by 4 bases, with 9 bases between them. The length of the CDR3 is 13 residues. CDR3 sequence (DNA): TGTGCCAGCAGTTTTGGCGGGGGCTATGGCTACACCTTC. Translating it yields CASSFGGGYGYTF.

CDR3 nucleotides: TGTGCCAGCAGTCGATCCGGACTAGGCGGCACCGGGGAGCTGTTTTTT. Its protein product is CASSRSGLGGTGELFF. The chain has TRBV11-2 and TRBJ2-2; TRBD2 matches 7 bases. CDR3 size: 16 residues. The trim removed 6 bases at V and 4 bases at J, leaving 11 bases unmatched. Germline-derived CDR1 and CDR2 are SGHAT and FQNNGV.

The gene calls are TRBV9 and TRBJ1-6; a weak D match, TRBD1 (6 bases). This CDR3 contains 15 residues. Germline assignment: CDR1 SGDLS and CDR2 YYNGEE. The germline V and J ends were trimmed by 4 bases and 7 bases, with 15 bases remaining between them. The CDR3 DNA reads TGTGCCAGCAGCTTCCGACAGGACATAAATTCACCCCTCCACTTT. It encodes CASSFRQDINSPLHF.

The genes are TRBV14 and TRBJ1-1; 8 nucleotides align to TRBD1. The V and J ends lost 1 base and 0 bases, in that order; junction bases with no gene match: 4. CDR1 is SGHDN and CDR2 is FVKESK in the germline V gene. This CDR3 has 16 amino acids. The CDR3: CASSQVRTGLNTEAFF. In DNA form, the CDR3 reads TGTGCCAGCAGCCAAGTCCGGACAGGGTTGAACACTGAAGCTTTCTTT.

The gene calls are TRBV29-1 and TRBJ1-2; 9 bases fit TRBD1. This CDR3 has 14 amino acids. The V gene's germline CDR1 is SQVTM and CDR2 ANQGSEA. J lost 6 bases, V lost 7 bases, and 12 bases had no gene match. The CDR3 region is CSEAHRGQLDGYTF. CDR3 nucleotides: TGCAGCGAAGCCCACAGGGGGCAGTTGGATGGCTACACCTTC.

In DNA, the CDR3 is TGTGCCAGCAGTCAAGAGGGAATCCGTGGCTACACCTTC. As protein: CASSQEGIRGYTF. The chain links TRBV6-2 or TRBV6-3 to TRBJ1-2; D remains ambiguous. This CDR3 comprises 13 residues. The germline V gene encodes CDR1 MNHEY and CDR2 SVGEGT. V was clipped by 5 bases and J by 7 bases, with 14 bases between them.

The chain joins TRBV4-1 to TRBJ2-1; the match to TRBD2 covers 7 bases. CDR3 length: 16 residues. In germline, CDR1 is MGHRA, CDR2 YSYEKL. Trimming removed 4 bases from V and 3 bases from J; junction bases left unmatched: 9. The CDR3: CASSPGGGYFYNEQFF. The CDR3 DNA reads TGCGCCAGCAGCCCGGGGGGAGGGTACTTCTACAATGAGCAGTTCTTC.

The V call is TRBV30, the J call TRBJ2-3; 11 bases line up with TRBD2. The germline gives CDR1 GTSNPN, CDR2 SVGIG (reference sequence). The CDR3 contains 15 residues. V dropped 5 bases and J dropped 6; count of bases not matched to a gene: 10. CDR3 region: CAWHPLAGGVDTQYF. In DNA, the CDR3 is TGTGCCTGGCACCCCTTAGCGGGGGGGGTCGATACGCAGTATTTT. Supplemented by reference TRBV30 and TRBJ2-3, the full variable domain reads SQTIHQWPATLVQPVGSPLSLECTVEGTSNPNLYWYRQAAGRGLQLLFYSVGIGQISSEVPQNLSASRPQDRQFILSSKKLLLSDSGFYLCAWHPLAGGVDTQYFGPGTRLTVL.